This T cell receptor beta chain is from a study of tissue T cells after allogeneic stem cell transplantation. Time point denoted: mouse harvest day 14 after allogeneic transplant. Tail vein injection delivered 10^7 T-cell-depleted bone marrow cells and 10^6 splenic CD5+ T cells. Measured with immunoSEQ multiplex PCR; TCRdb has only the in-frame clones, and not every one. The sample includes a few hundred clones, roughly 50% of them seen just once. With regard to this clone: Germline and genes here are mouse. With the read ending 1 residue before the CDR3 end, the germline J gene is used to fill in that end.

J gave up 1 base and V 2 bases, and 0 bases lay outside the gene matches. Germline loops: CDR1 FNHDT, CDR2 SITEND (reference sequence). The CDR3 covers 16 residues. The TCR comes from a female BALB/c mouse given C57BL/6 T cells with graft-versus-host disease after an allogeneic hematopoietic cell transplant. The specimen sequenced was blood. The chain combines TRBV19 with TRBJ1-4; TRBD1 aligns across 12 bases. CDR3 protein: CASSMGQGASNERLFF. The part of the CDR3 DNA that was read is TGTGCCAGCAGTATGGGACAGGGGGCTTCCAACGAAAGATTATTT.